This T cell receptor beta chain was identified in a study of blood T cell repertoires in COVID-19. Trimming cost V 5 bases and J 3 bases, with 4 bases left between them. CDR1 and CDR2 from the germline V gene are KGHDR and SFDVKD. The length of the CDR3 is 12 residues. Source study methods: It was from reference gene primer amplification that nucleated cell counts were estimated. Profiling relied on immunoSEQ multiplex PCR, and the TCRdb table lists in-frame clones only, not all of them. The DNA gave D and trimming, while V, J and clone size come from that table. The profile shows 250,000 to 300,000 clones, about 90% of them singletons.

The chain carries TRBV24-1 and TRBJ2-1; D not resolved. The clonotype was recovered from a woman in her 30s with COVID-19, enrolled during active disease. Sequenced sample: peripheral blood. The CDR3 bases are TGTGCCACCAGTGGCTACTACAATGAGCAGTTCTTC. Translated: CATSGYYNEQFF.